The next 28 T cell receptor beta chains were all read from a single sample in a study of blood T cell repertoires in COVID-19 (TCRdb year 2020). The library was produced with the immunoSEQ multiplex PCR assay. TCRdb holds this immuneACCESS table with in-frame rearrangements only. Some clones are missing; in checked studies, unresolved V genes explain under half, and the rest has no known cause. The sample table shows more than 85,000 clones, and approximately 88% are seen once. Less than 7.5% of the sample is in the top ten clones. The specimen sequenced was peripheral blood. The receptors originated from a woman aged 60-70 years with acute or convalescent COVID-19.

The chain recombines TRBV29-1 with TRBJ2-7; the match to TRBD1 covers 10 bases. This CDR3 contains 12 residues. Germline CDR1 and CDR2: SQVTM and ANQGSEA. V trimming: 4 bases; J trimming: 4 bases; junction bases outside the gene matches: 1. The CDR3 DNA is TGCAGCGTTGGGGACAGGGGTTACGAGCAGTACTTC. This encodes CSVGDRGYEQYF.

The rearrangement joins TRBV9 to TRBJ1-2; no firm D call. V lost 3 bases to trimming and J lost 2 bases, with 23 bases between them. Germline lookup yields CDR1 SGDLS and CDR2 YYNGEE. The length of the CDR3 is 18 residues. This CDR3 is CASSARMAASLLNYGYTF. DNA of the CDR3: TGTGCCAGCAGCGCCCGGATGGCAGCAAGCTTACTAAACTATGGCTACACCTTC.

The gene calls are TRBV4-1 and TRBJ2-3, with D unresolved. The germline CDR1 and CDR2 sequences are MGHRA and YSYEKL. The CDR3 extends over 13 amino acids. The V gene lost 4 bases and the J gene lost 2 bases, with 7 bases spanning the gap. This CDR3 is CASSLTFTDTQYF. The CDR3 DNA follows: TGCGCCAGCAGCCTGACTTTCACAGATACGCAGTATTTT.

The chain is built from TRBV7-8 and TRBJ2-3; weak D call: TRBD2 (6 bases). Germline lookup yields CDR1 SGHVS and CDR2 FQNEAQ. V was clipped by 5 bases and J by 8 bases, with 14 bases between them. The CDR3 runs 13 residues. In DNA form, the CDR3 reads TGTGCCAGCAGCCCAGGAGGGGTGACTACGCAGTATTTT. Its translation: CASSPGGVTTQYF.

The chain carries TRBV7-2 and TRBJ1-4, with a tentative D call TRBD1 (5 bases). Germline CDR1 is SGHTA and CDR2 is FQGNSA. CDR3 length: 13 amino acids. V was clipped by 1 base and J by 8 bases, with 8 bases between them. CDR3 amino acids: CASSLGGGEKLFF. CDR3 bases: TGTGCCAGCAGCTTAGGCGGGGGGGAAAAACTGTTTTTT.

The chain uses TRBV9 and TRBJ1-2; D is ambiguous. The CDR3 has 15 residues. The germline V gene encodes CDR1 SGDLS and CDR2 YYNGEE. V was cut by 0 bases and J by 0 bases, with 9 bases left in between. CDR3 DNA: TGTGCCAGCAGCGTAGGATCACAAACTAACTATGGCTACACCTTC. Translation gives CASSVGSQTNYGYTF.

Concerning this clone: Other DNA sequences in this specimen translate into the identical CDR3. The CDR3 is CASSRTSNYGYTF. The DNA for the CDR3 is TGTGCCAGCAGTCGGACTTCTAACTATGGCTACACCTTC. The chain combines TRBV27 with TRBJ1-2; no clear D gene. The CDR3 length is 13 residues. V shed 5 bases and J shed 0 bases, with 7 bases lying between them. The germline CDR1 and CDR2 sequences are MNHEY and SMNVEV (reference sequence).

This chain uses TRBV19 with TRBJ2-6; D is possibly TRBD1 (5 bases). V lost 4 bases, J lost 2 bases, and 12 bases lay in between. CDR3 length: 16 amino acids. In germline, CDR1 is LNHDA, CDR2 SQIVND (reference sequence). The CDR3 region is CASSRVGATGANVLTF. The DNA of the CDR3 is TGTGCCAGTAGTAGGGTAGGGGCGACTGGGGCCAACGTCCTGACTTTC.

V usage is TRBV11-1 and J usage is TRBJ2-6, with D perhaps matching TRBD2 (7 bases). The germline CDR1 and CDR2 sequences are SGHAT and FQDESV (reference sequence). V lost 8 bases, J lost 2 bases, and 13 bases lay in between. The CDR3 sequence is 15 residues long. CDR3 in amino acids: CASSQGRAGANVLTF. The CDR3 DNA is TGTGCCAGCTCCCAGGGGAGGGCTGGGGCCAACGTCCTGACTTTC. Drawing the rest from reference TRBV11-1 and TRBJ2-6, the complete variable domain is EAEVAQSPRYKITEKSQAVAFWCDPISGHATLYWYRQILGQGPELLVQFQDESVVDDSQLPKDRFSAERLKGVDSTLKIQPAELGDSAMYLCASSQGRAGANVLTFGAGSRLTVL.

The V gene is TRBV5-4, the J gene TRBJ1-2; D is undetermined. Germline V gives CDR1 SGHNT, CDR2 YYREEE (reference sequence). V was shortened by 0 bases and J by 3 bases, with 9 bases between the two germline ends. The length of the CDR3 is 14 residues. CDR3 bases: TGTGCCAGCAGCTTGGGGGCATTGGACTATGGCTACACCTTC. It yields the protein CASSLGALDYGYTF.

Comment on this clone: The sample contains more than one DNA sequence encoding this CDR3. The chain employs TRBV5-8 and TRBJ1-4; D perhaps matches TRBD1 (5 bases). Trimming took off 0 bases at V and 7 bases at J, with 10 bases between the two ends. Germline CDR1 SGHTS, CDR2 YDEGEE. This CDR3 contains 14 residues. The CDR3 DNA sequence: TGTGCCAGCAGCTTGGGGCAGGGTGGTGAAAAACTGTTTTTT. It encodes CASSLGQGGEKLFF. Using reference TRBV5-8 and TRBJ1-4 for the parts outside the CDR3, the full variable domain is EAGVTQSPTHLIKTRGQQATLRCSPISGHTSVYWYQQALGLGLQFLLWYDEGEERNRGNFPPRFSGRQFPNYSSELNVNALELEDSALYLCASSLGQGGEKLFFGSGTQLSVL.

The chain couples TRBV5-6 to TRBJ1-6; unclear D gene. Trimming stripped 1 base from V and 6 bases from J, with 11 bases between. Germline values: CDR1 SGHDT, CDR2 YYEEEE. The CDR3 consists of 15 residues. CDR3 amino acids: CASSLNSGVNSPLHF. The CDR3 bases are TGTGCCAGCAGCTTGAACTCCGGGGTTAATTCACCCCTCCACTTT.

This rearrangement joins TRBV6-2 or TRBV6-3 to TRBJ1-5, with 7 nucleotides matching TRBD1. Trimming at V came to 4 bases and at J to 0 bases, leaving 9 bases not matched to a gene. The CDR3 spans 17 residues. Per the germline V gene, CDR1 is MNHEY and CDR2 is SVGEGT. The CDR3 DNA reads as TGTGCCAGCAGTTTTCCTCGACAGGGTAGTAGCAATCAGCCCCAGCATTTT. Translated, it gives CASSFPRQGSSNQPQHF.

The chain links TRBV29-1 to TRBJ2-3, with D perhaps TRBD1 (6 bases). Trimming took 1 base from V and 1 from J, leaving 6 bases between them. Germline CDR1 and CDR2: SQVTM and ANQGSEA. The CDR3 runs to 13 residues. The CDR3 sequence is CSVEGQGTDTQYF. Here the CDR3 DNA reads TGCAGCGTTGAAGGACAGGGCACAGATACGCAGTATTTT.

The chain couples TRBV18 to TRBJ1-2, with 11 bases lining up with TRBD1. Trimming took 3 bases from V and 8 from J; bases not matched to a gene: 11. Germline values: CDR1 KGHSH, CDR2 LQKENI. CDR3 size: 16 residues. The CDR3 loop is CASSPFSPGQGVGYTF. For the CDR3, the DNA is TGTGCCAGCTCACCCTTCTCCCCGGGACAGGGGGTCGGCTACACCTTC.

The sample holds a few counts of this clone. The chain recombines TRBV7-8 with TRBJ1-6; 8 bases align to TRBD1. The V and J ends lost 1 base and 8 bases, in that order; junction bases with no gene match: 7. The CDR3 is 16 amino acids. Per germline, CDR1 SGHVS and CDR2 FQNEAQ. CDR3 region: CASSLDRGAGDSPLHF. In nucleotides, the CDR3 is TGTGCCAGCAGCTTAGACAGGGGGGCCGGGGATTCACCCCTCCACTTT. The variable domain in full, with the rest retrieved from reference TRBV7-8 and TRBJ1-6, is GAGVSQSPRYKVAKRGQDVALRCDPISGHVSLFWYQQALGQGPEFLTYFQNEAQLDKSGLPSDRFFAERPEGSVSTLKIQRTQQEDSAVYLCASSLDRGAGDSPLHFGNGTRLTVT.

This clone was detected only a few times. The chain joins TRBV9 to TRBJ1-2, with 12 bases lining up with TRBD1. The CDR3 is made up of 17 amino acids. V shed 0 bases and J 6 bases; nucleotides not matched to a gene: 9. Germline V gene sequence: CDR1 SGDLS, CDR2 YYNGEE. The CDR3 sequence: CASSVGAGQGAVDGYTF. DNA of the CDR3: TGTGCCAGCAGCGTAGGGGCGGGACAGGGGGCGGTGGATGGCTACACCTTC. Based on the CDR3 plus reference TRBV9 and TRBJ1-2, the full variable domain is DSGVTQTPKHLITATGQRVTLRCSPRSGDLSVYWYQQSLDQGLQFLIQYYNGEERAKGNILERFSAQQFPDLHSELNLSSLELGDSALYFCASSVGAGQGAVDGYTFGSGTRLTVV.

This clone has a handful of counts. The CDR3 region is CASSVLAGNYNEQFF. The CDR3 DNA sequence: TGTGCCAGCAGCGTTCTAGCGGGAAATTACAATGAGCAGTTCTTC. The J gene is TRBJ2-1, the V gene TRBV9; TRBD2 agrees at 9 bases. This CDR3 contains 15 residues. J lost 4 bases, V lost 2 bases, and 4 bases had no gene match. CDR1 and CDR2 from the germline V gene are SGDLS and YYNGEE.

The rearrangement uses TRBV6-5 and TRBJ2-7; TRBD2 agrees at 9 bases. Unmatched junction bases numbered 9, after V lost 3 bases and J lost 3 bases. CDR1 and CDR2 from the germline V gene are MNHEY and SVGAGI. CDR3 length: 16 amino acids. The CDR3 region has the DNA TGTGCCAGCAGTTATTTTGCTGAGACTAGCGGCTACGAGCAGTACTTC. It encodes CASSYFAETSGYEQYF.

V usage is TRBV7-2 and J usage is TRBJ1-5, with TRBD1 matching 7 bases. Germline CDR1 reads SGHTA; CDR2 reads FQGNSA. CDR3 length equals 15 residues. The trim removed 5 bases at V and 1 base at J, leaving 5 bases unmatched. This chain's CDR3 is CASSPDRLSNQPQHF. Here the CDR3 DNA reads TGTGCCAGCAGCCCGGACAGGCTGAGCAATCAGCCCCAGCATTTT.

The chain is built from TRBV28 and TRBJ2-1; 9 bases match TRBD2. CDR3 length equals 13 residues. V shed 8 bases, J shed 4 bases, and the junction held 3 bases outside the gene matches. The germline V gene has CDR1 MDHEN and CDR2 SYDVKM. CDR3 protein: CASRLAEYNEQFF. DNA for the CDR3: TGTGCCAGCCGACTAGCGGAATACAATGAGCAGTTCTTC.

The V call is TRBV24-1, the J call TRBJ2-3; 9 bases align to TRBD2. The CDR3 sequence is 15 residues long. Germline V gene sequence: CDR1 KGHDR, CDR2 SFDVKD. The ends lost 9 bases at V and 2 bases at J; junction bases unmatched: 8. CDR3 coding DNA: TGTGCCACCCAGACTAGCGGAGGCTACACAGATACGCAGTATTTT. This gives the protein CATQTSGGYTDTQYF.

The V gene is TRBV14, the J gene TRBJ2-7; weak D call: TRBD2 (6 bases). Germline V gene sequence: CDR1 SGHDN, CDR2 FVKESK. Trimming took 4 bases from V and 1 from J, leaving 20 bases between them. The CDR3 extends over 17 amino acids. The CDR3 DNA reads TGTGCCAGCAGCCTGGGGGTGGGAGGACATTTTTCCTACGAGCAGTACTTC. It encodes CASSLGVGGHFSYEQYF. Full variable domain (remainder filled in from reference TRBV14 and TRBJ2-7): EAGVTQFPSHSVIEKGQTVTLRCDPISGHDNLYWYRRVMGKEIKFLLHFVKESKQDESGMPNNRFLAERTGGTYSTLKVQPAELEDSGVYFCASSLGVGGHFSYEQYFGPGTRLTVT.

This chain uses TRBV3-1 (or the pseudogene TRBV3-2) with TRBJ2-1; D not certain. V lost 2 bases, J lost 7 bases, and 6 bases lay in between. CDR3 size: 12 residues. The V gene's germline CDR1 is LGHDT and CDR2 YNNKEL (reference sequence). The CDR3: CASSQPRNEQFF. The CDR3 coding sequence is TGTGCCAGCAGCCAACCCCGGAATGAGCAGTTCTTC.

This chain links TRBV5-1 with TRBJ2-3; 13 bases fit TRBD2. The CDR3 is made up of 18 amino acids. V shed 4 bases and J 2 bases; nucleotides not matched to a gene: 10. Germline-derived CDR1 and CDR2 are SGHRS and YFSETQ. CDR3 coding DNA: TGCGCCAGCAGCGTGTGGACTAGCGGGAGTGCCATCACAGATACGCAGTATTTT. Protein: CASSVWTSGSAITDTQYF.

The chain combines TRBV28 with TRBJ2-7, with TRBD1 identical over 11 bases. Germline CDR1 reads MDHEN; CDR2 reads SYDVKM. The V gene end was trimmed by 6 bases and the J gene end by 5 bases; junction bases not matched to a gene: 6. The CDR3 is 14 amino acids. The CDR3 is CASRWGQGDHEQYF. The CDR3 DNA follows: TGTGCCAGCAGGTGGGGACAGGGGGACCACGAGCAGTACTTC.

This rearrangement joins TRBV28 to TRBJ2-3; weak D call: TRBD2 (5 bases). CDR3 length: 12 amino acids. CDR1 is MDHEN and CDR2 is SYDVKM in the germline V gene. Trimming pared 8 bases from V and 5 bases from J, leaving 11 bases between. CDR3: CASGRIGDTQYF. CDR3 nucleotide sequence: TGTGCCAGCGGGAGAATTGGAGATACGCAGTATTTT.

V and J are TRBV30 and TRBJ1-2; TRBD1 agrees at 7 bases. Trimming cost V 1 base and J 8 bases; bases outside gene matches: 10. Germline lookup yields CDR1 GTSNPN and CDR2 SVGIG (reference sequence). This CDR3 has 14 amino acids. The CDR3 DNA reads TGTGCCTGGAGTGAAAGACAGGGTGTAAGGGGCTACACCTTC. It is translated as CAWSERQGVRGYTF.